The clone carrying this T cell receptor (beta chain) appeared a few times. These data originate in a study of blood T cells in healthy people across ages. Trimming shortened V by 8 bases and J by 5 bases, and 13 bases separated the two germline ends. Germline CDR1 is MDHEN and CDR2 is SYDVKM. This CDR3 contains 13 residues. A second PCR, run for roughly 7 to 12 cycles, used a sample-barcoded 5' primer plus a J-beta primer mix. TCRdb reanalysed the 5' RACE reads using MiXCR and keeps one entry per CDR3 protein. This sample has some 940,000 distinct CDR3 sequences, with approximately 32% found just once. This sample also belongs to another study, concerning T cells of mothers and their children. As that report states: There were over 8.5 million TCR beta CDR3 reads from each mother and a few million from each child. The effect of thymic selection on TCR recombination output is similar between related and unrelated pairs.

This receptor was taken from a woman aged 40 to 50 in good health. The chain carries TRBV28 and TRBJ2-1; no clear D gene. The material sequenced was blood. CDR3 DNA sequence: TGTGCCAGCCCAAGACTCCTTAACAATGAGCAGTTCTTC. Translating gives CASPRLLNNEQFF.